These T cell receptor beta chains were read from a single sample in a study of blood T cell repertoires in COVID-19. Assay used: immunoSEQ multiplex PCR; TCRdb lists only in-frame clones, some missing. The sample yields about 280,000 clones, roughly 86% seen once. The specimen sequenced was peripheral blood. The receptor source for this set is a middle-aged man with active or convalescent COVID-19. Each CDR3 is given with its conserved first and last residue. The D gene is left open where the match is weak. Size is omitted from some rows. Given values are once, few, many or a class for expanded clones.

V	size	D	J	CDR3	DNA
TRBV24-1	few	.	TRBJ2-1	CATSQGWGMVEYNEQFF	TGTGCCACCAGTCAGGGGTGGGGTATGGTGGAGTACAATGAGCAGTTCTTC
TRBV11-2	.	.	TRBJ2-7	CASSPPRPEQYF	TGTGCCAGCAGCCCCCCGCGTCCCGAGCAGTACTTC
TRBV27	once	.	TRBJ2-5	CASSLDLRETQYF	TGTGCCAGCAGTTTGGACTTGCGAGAGACCCAGTACTTC
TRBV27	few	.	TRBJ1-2	CASRRGYDYGYTF	TGTGCCAGCAGACGGGGGTATGACTATGGCTACACCTTC
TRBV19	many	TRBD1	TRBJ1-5	CASNTGTGLGQPQHF	TGTGCCAGTAACACCGGGACAGGCTTAGGTCAGCCCCAGCATTTT
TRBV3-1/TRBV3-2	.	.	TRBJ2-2	CASSHRGTGELFF	TGTGCCAGCAGCCATCGGGGGACCGGGGAGCTGTTTTTT
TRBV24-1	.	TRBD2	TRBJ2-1	CATSDPGLAGNEQFF	TGTGCCACCAGTGATCCGGGACTAGCGGGTAATGAGCAGTTCTTC
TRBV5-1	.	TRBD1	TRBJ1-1	CASSEQGHGEAFF	TGCGCCAGCAGCGAACAGGGGCATGGTGAAGCTTTCTTT
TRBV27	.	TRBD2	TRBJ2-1	CASSLSSGRAHEQFF	TGTGCCAGCAGTTTATCTAGCGGGAGGGCCCATGAGCAGTTCTTC
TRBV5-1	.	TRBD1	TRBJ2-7	CASSLSGQGAYEQYF	TGCGCCAGCAGCTTGTCGGGACAGGGGGCCTACGAGCAGTACTTC
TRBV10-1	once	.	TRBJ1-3	CASSGTLGNTIYF	TGCGCCAGCAGTGGGACTCTCGGAAACACCATATATTTT
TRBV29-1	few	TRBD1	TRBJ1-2	CSVSGQDYGYTF	TGCAGCGTTTCAGGACAGGATTATGGCTACACCTTC
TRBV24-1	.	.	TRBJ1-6	CATSDSRDNRRNSPLHF	TGTGCCACCAGTGATTCCCGGGACAACCGAAGGAATTCACCCCTCCACTTT
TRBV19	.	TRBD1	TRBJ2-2	CASGQGAHTGELFF	TGTGCCAGTGGACAGGGGGCGCATACCGGGGAGCTGTTTTTT
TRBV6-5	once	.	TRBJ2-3	CASAGGADTQYF	TGTGCCAGCGCGGGTGGGGCAGATACGCAGTATTTT
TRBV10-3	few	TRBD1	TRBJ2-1	CAISPATGQGAGAYNEQFF	TGTGCCATCAGTCCGGCCACGGGACAGGGGGCAGGGGCCTACAATGAGCAGTTCTTC
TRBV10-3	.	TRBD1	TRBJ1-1	CATGTGNTEAFF	TGTGCCACCGGGACAGGGAACACTGAAGCTTTCTTT
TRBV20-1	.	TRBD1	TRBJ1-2	CSASTGVTYGYTF	TGCAGTGCTAGTACAGGGGTCACCTATGGCTACACCTTC
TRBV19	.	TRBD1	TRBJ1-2	CATSRRDRGLGYTF	TGTGCCACCTCCCGCCGGGACAGGGGGCTTGGCTACACCTTC
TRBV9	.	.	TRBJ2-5	CASSDTGGTQETQYF	TGTGCCAGCAGTGACACTGGCGGGACTCAAGAGACCCAGTACTTC
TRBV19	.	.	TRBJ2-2	CASSISGTGELFF	TGTGCCAGTAGTATCTCCGGCACCGGGGAGCTGTTTTTT
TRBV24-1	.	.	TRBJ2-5	CATSDLRGAQETQYF	TGTGCCACCAGTGATTTGCGGGGGGCACAGGAGACCCAGTACTTC
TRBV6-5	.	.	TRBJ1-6	CASTSSGNSNSPLHF	TGTGCCAGTACCTCATCCGGGAATTCCAATTCACCCCTCCACTTT
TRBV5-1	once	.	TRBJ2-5	CASSLGQPQETQYF	TGCGCCAGCAGCTTGGGACAGCCCCAAGAGACCCAGTACTTC
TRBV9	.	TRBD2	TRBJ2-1	CASSVGLAGASSYNEQFF	TGTGCCAGCAGCGTAGGACTAGCGGGGGCAAGCTCCTACAATGAGCAGTTCTTC
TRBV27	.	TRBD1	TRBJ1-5	CASSFQGASSQPQHF	TGTGCCAGCAGTTTTCAGGGGGCCTCGAGTCAGCCCCAGCATTTT
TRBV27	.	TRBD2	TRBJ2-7	CASRPGLGFYEQYF	TGTGCCAGCAGACCGGGACTAGGCTTCTACGAGCAGTACTTC
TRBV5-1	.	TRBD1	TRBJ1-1	CASSGQGRTEAFF	TGCGCCAGCAGTGGACAGGGTAGGACTGAAGCTTTCTTT
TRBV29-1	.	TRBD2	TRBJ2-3	CSVEVGAGGNTQYF	TGCAGCGTTGAAGTAGGAGCGGGGGGGAATACGCAGTATTTT
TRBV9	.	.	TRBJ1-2	CASSAGVQGSRGYGYTF	TGTGCCAGCAGCGCTGGTGTACAGGGCAGCCGAGGCTATGGCTACACCTTC
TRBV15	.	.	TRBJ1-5	CATSNQGIQPQHF	TGTGCCACCAGCAATCAGGGGATTCAGCCCCAGCATTTT
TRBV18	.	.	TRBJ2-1	CASSPTSGSLDNEQFF	TGTGCCAGCTCACCAACTAGTGGGAGTCTCGACAATGAGCAGTTCTTC
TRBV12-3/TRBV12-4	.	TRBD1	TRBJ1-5	CASTVRGLKPQHF	TGTGCCAGCACCGTCAGGGGGCTGAAGCCCCAGCATTTT
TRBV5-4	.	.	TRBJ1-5	CASSLQGGNQPQHF	TGTGCCAGCAGCTTACAGGGCGGCAATCAGCCCCAGCATTTT
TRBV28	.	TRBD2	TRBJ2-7	CASSLGGLAPYEQYF	TGTGCCAGCAGTTTAGGTGGACTAGCGCCCTACGAGCAGTACTTC
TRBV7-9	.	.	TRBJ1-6	CASSRAGSPLHF	TGTGCCAGCAGCCGCGCGGGGTCACCCCTCCACTTT
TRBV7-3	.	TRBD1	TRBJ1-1	CASSPSAGGAFTEAFF	TGTGCCAGCAGCCCCTCAGCAGGGGGCGCCTTTACTGAAGCTTTCTTT
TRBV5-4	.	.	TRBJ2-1	CASSPSVSSYNEQFF	TGTGCCAGCAGCCCCTCGGTGAGCTCCTACAATGAGCAGTTCTTC
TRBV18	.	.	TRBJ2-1	CASSPNVAGIGRNEQFF	TGTGCCAGCTCACCCAACGTGGCCGGGATAGGTCGAAATGAGCAGTTCTTC
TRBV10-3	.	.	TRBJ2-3	CAISSRDSYLDTQYF	TGTGCCATCAGTTCCCGGGACTCGTATCTTGATACGCAGTATTTT
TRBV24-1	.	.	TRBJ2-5	CATSDLREGGDQYF	TGTGCCACCAGTGACCTTCGGGAAGGAGGTGACCAGTACTTC
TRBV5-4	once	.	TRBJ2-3	CASSFSGTDTQYF	TGTGCCAGCAGCTTCTCAGGTACAGATACGCAGTATTTT
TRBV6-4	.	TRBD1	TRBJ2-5	CASSKAQGEQETQYF	TGTGCCAGCAGTAAAGCACAGGGGGAGCAAGAGACCCAGTACTTC
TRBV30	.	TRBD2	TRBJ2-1	CAWTSGDNNEQFF	TGTGCCTGGACTAGCGGGGATAACAATGAGCAGTTCTTC
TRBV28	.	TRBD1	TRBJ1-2	CASSPPIGQGAFYGYTF	TGTGCCAGCAGCCCACCCATAGGACAGGGAGCTTTCTATGGCTACACCTTC
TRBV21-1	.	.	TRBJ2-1	CASSKKDRVHEQFF	TGTGCCAGCAGCAAAAAAGACAGGGTACATGAGCAGTTCTTC
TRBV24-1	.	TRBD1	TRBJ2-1	CATQGYNEQFF	TGTGCCACACAGGGGTACAATGAGCAGTTCTTC
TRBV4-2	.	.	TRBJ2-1	CASSPALRGGQSEQFF	TGTGCCAGCAGCCCGGCCCTTAGGGGGGGCCAGAGTGAGCAGTTCTTC
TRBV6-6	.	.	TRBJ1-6	CASRRENNSPLHF	TGTGCCAGCAGACGGGAGAATAATTCACCCCTCCACTTT
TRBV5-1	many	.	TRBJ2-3	CASSPQGGGTDTQYF	TGCGCCAGCAGCCCCCAGGGTGGGGGCACAGATACGCAGTATTTT
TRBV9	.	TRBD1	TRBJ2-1	CASSAGTGSSYNEQFF	TGTGCCAGCAGCGCCGGGACAGGGAGCTCCTACAATGAGCAGTTCTTC
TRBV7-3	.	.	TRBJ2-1	CASSFKAISSYNEQFF	TGTGCCAGCAGCTTTAAAGCGATATCCTCCTACAATGAGCAGTTCTTC
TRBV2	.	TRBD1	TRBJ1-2	CASSERRTGHGYTF	TGTGCCAGCAGTGAACGGAGGACAGGGCATGGCTACACCTTC